Presented here are 19 T cell receptor beta chains from one specimen sequenced in a study of shared clonotypes between healthy human individuals. Repertoires were generated with immunoSEQ multiplex PCR, while TCRdb's copy carries only in-frame clones and drops some. The sample holds millions of clones; around nine tenths are singletons and the top ten take more than 0.12%. Sequencing input: naive CD4+ T cells sorted from blood. As for subset: CD45RA+ positively selected. These TCRs come from a man between 18 and 35 years old in good health.

The chain employs TRBV29-1 and TRBJ1-2; D remains ambiguous. V was pared by 6 bases and J by 4 bases, with 21 bases between. Germline lookup yields CDR1 SQVTM and CDR2 ANQGSEA. The CDR3 length is 15 residues. The CDR3 nucleotides read TGCAGCGTAGCGACACCGGGCCCAAGGAGCTATGGCTACACCTTC. Protein sequence: CSVATPGPRSYGYTF. Variable domain in full (rest from reference TRBV29-1 and TRBJ1-2): SAVISQKPSRDICQRGTSLTIQCQVDSQVTMMFWYRQQPGQSLTLIATANQGSEATYESGFVIDKFPISRPNLTFSTLTVSNMSPEDSSIYLCSVATPGPRSYGYTFGSGTRLTVV.

The chain recombines TRBV5-1 with TRBJ2-5, with TRBD2 matching 9 bases. The germline V gene encodes CDR1 SGHRS and CDR2 YFSETQ. This CDR3 has 19 amino acids. J lost 0 bases, V lost 3 bases, and 15 bases had no gene match. CDR3 region: CASSSRTFSSGTYQETQYF. The CDR3 DNA sequence: TGCGCCAGCAGCTCCCGAACCTTTTCTAGCGGGACGTACCAAGAGACCCAGTACTTC.

This chain uses TRBV2 with TRBJ1-5; TRBD1 matches at 9 bases. Germline loops: CDR1 SNHLY, CDR2 FYNNEI. After removal of 1 base from V and 6 bases from J, the junction contained 4 bases not matched to a gene. The CDR3 covers 15 residues. In DNA form, the CDR3 reads TGTGCCAGCAGTGAAGGGGACAGGGTCGGTCAGCCCCAGCATTTT. This translates into CASSEGDRVGQPQHF.

CDR3 sequence: CASPGTSGQSSYEQYF. The CDR3 DNA sequence: TGCGCCAGCCCCGGGACTAGCGGGCAAAGCTCCTACGAGCAGTACTTC. The rearrangement uses TRBV5-1 and TRBJ2-7; 12 bases align to TRBD2. Germline V gives CDR1 SGHRS, CDR2 YFSETQ. Unmatched junction bases numbered 8, after V lost 7 bases and J lost 0 bases. The CDR3 runs 16 residues.

The CDR3, as DNA: TGTGCCACACGGTCCACAGGGACTACCTACGAGCAGTACTTC. This codes for CATRSTGTTYEQYF. V is TRBV10-3 and J is TRBJ2-7; tentative D call: TRBD2 (7 bases). The V gene lost 10 bases and the J gene lost 2 bases, with 18 bases spanning the gap. The CDR3 is 14 amino acids. Germline CDR1 ENHRY, CDR2 SYGVKD.

This clone was seen a handful of times. This rearrangement joins TRBV27 to TRBJ2-7, with D tentatively TRBD2 (6 bases). Trimming left V 6 bases short and J 3 bases short, with 18 bases between. CDR1 and CDR2 from the germline V gene are MNHEY and SMNVEV (reference sequence). The CDR3 extends over 15 amino acids. The DNA for the CDR3 is TGTGCCAGCAGATTAAAACTAGCTGACTACTACGAGCAGTACTTC. Encoded protein: CASRLKLADYYEQYF.

V and J are TRBV10-3 and TRBJ2-7; D may be TRBD2 (6 bases). V lost 2 bases to trimming and J lost 0 bases, with 11 bases between them. Germline V gene lookup returns CDR1 ENHRY and CDR2 SYGVKD. The CDR3 extends over 15 amino acids. The DNA of the CDR3 is TGTGCCATCAGTGAGCACGACGGGGGCTCCTACGAGCAGTACTTC. It translates to CAISEHDGGSYEQYF.

The chain carries TRBV5-4 and TRBJ2-5; 15 bases agree with TRBD2. CDR1 SGHNT and CDR2 YYREEE come from the germline V gene (reference sequence). With 4 bases clipped from V and 4 bases from J, the junction kept 5 bases outside the gene matches. This CDR3 spans 16 amino acids. CDR3 region: CASSPRTSGGAETQYF. CDR3 DNA sequence: TGTGCCAGCAGCCCGAGGACTAGCGGGGGGGCAGAGACCCAGTACTTC.

The chain links TRBV10-3 to TRBJ2-5; D perhaps matches TRBD1 (5 bases). CDR1 is ENHRY and CDR2 is SYGVKD in the germline V gene. The CDR3 totals 14 residues. Trimming took 4 bases from V and 1 from J, leaving 10 bases between them. CDR3 protein: CAISGTGPQETQYF. The CDR3, as DNA: TGTGCCATCAGTGGCACAGGCCCCCAAGAGACCCAGTACTTC.

This CDR3 reads CASHAAGTNQPQHF. In DNA form, the CDR3 reads TGTGCCAGCCATGCTGCCGGGACAAATCAGCCCCAGCATTTT. The chain employs TRBV5-6 and TRBJ1-5; a possible D gene is TRBD1 (6 bases). Trimming took 7 bases from V and 4 from J, leaving 15 bases between them. The CDR3 runs to 14 residues. Germline CDR1 and CDR2: SGHDT and YYEEEE.

This chain links TRBV25-1 with TRBJ2-4; 9 bases align to TRBD2. V gave up 8 bases and J gave up 2 bases; unmatched junction bases: 7. Germline CDR1 reads MGHDK; CDR2 reads SYGVNS. The CDR3 runs to 15 residues. The CDR3 DNA reads as TGTGCCAGCGGCGGGGGGGCCGAGTCCAAAAACATTCAGTACTTC. Translating it yields CASGGGAESKNIQYF.

The gene calls are TRBV10-3 and TRBJ1-2; unclear D gene. The CDR3 runs to 13 residues. The V end was cut by 6 bases, the J end by 3 bases, with 11 bases between. CDR1 and CDR2 from the germline V gene are ENHRY and SYGVKD. CDR3 sequence: CAIRGGVDYGYTF. CDR3 bases: TGTGCCATCAGGGGCGGGGTCGACTATGGCTACACCTTC.

This chain links TRBV6-5 with TRBJ2-5, with a possible D match to TRBD1 (7 bases). The CDR3 covers 14 residues. V dropped 6 bases and J dropped 1 base, with 12 bases sitting between them. CDR1 and CDR2 (germline): MNHEY, SVGAGI. CDR3 amino acids: CASRQGGIQETQYF. For the CDR3, the DNA is TGTGCCAGCAGGCAGGGGGGAATCCAAGAGACCCAGTACTTC.

A word on this clone: One junction end does not reproduce the germline sequence, and a read error may be involved. The J gene is TRBJ1-1, the V gene TRBV5-3; no firm D call. TRBV5-3 qualifies as an ORF whose function is uncertain. This CDR3 comprises 15 residues. CDR3 region: CASSQNPGINTEAFF. The CDR3 coding sequence is TGCGCCAGCAGCCAGAACCCGGGGATAAACACTGAAGCTTTCTTT.

This clone showed up just once. The chain employs TRBV19 and TRBJ1-1; 7 nucleotides line up with TRBD1. The CDR3 has 14 residues. Germline V gene data show CDR1 as LNHDA and CDR2 as SQIVND (reference sequence). The V gene end was trimmed by 5 bases and the J gene end by 0 bases; junction bases not matched to a gene: 3. DNA for the CDR3: TGTGCCAGTAGTGGGGACAGCCTGAACACTGAAGCTTTCTTT. It specifies CASSGDSLNTEAFF. Full variable domain (missing parts from reference TRBV19 and TRBJ1-1): DGGITQSPKYLFRKEGQNVTLSCEQNLNHDAMYWYRQDPGQGLRLIYYSQIVNDFQKGDIAEGYSVSREKKESFPLTVTSAQKNPTAFYLCASSGDSLNTEAFFGQGTRLTVV.

For this clone: Other DNA sequences within the sample encode an identical CDR3. The chain has TRBV28 and TRBJ1-4; no clear D. Trimming took 3 bases from V and 2 from J, leaving 13 bases between them. In germline, CDR1 is MDHEN, CDR2 SYDVKM. The CDR3 is 16 residues long. CDR3 coding DNA: TGTGCCAGCAGTTTTCTAGACGGTGCGACTAATGAAAAACTGTTTTTT. Amino acids: CASSFLDGATNEKLFF.

The V gene is TRBV6-5, the J gene TRBJ2-3, with D perhaps matching TRBD1 or TRBD2 (5 bases each). Per the germline V gene, CDR1 is MNHEY and CDR2 is SVGAGI. The V end lost 6 bases, the J end lost 2 bases, and 12 bases lay between the germline ends. The CDR3 is made up of 14 amino acids. The DNA for the CDR3 is TGTGCCAGCAGCCGAGGGGTGACCACAGATACGCAGTATTTT. Residues: CASSRGVTTDTQYF.

About this clone: This sample also contains other DNA sequences that code for the same CDR3. The chain employs TRBV9 and TRBJ2-2; the match to TRBD2 covers 7 bases. The germline gives CDR1 SGDLS, CDR2 YYNGEE. With V trimmed by 0 bases and J by 5 bases, 1 base remained unmatched. The CDR3 sequence is 14 residues long. The CDR3 loop reads CASSVAGGTGELFF. CDR3 DNA: TGTGCCAGCAGCGTAGCGGGGGGAACCGGGGAGCTGTTTTTT. The variable domain in full, completed from reference TRBV9 and TRBJ2-2, reads DSGVTQTPKHLITATGQRVTLRCSPRSGDLSVYWYQQSLDQGLQFLIQYYNGEERAKGNILERFSAQQFPDLHSELNLSSLELGDSALYFCASSVAGGTGELFFGEGSRLTVL.

This rearrangement joins TRBV2 to TRBJ2-6; TRBD1 agrees at 9 bases. J was trimmed by 1 base and V by 4 bases; bases with no gene match: 8. CDR1 and CDR2 (germline): SNHLY, FYNNEI. The CDR3 has 18 amino acids. CDR3 protein: CASSGQGQGVSGANVLTF. The CDR3 coding sequence is TGTGCCAGCAGTGGACAGGGACAGGGCGTATCTGGGGCCAACGTCCTGACTTTC.